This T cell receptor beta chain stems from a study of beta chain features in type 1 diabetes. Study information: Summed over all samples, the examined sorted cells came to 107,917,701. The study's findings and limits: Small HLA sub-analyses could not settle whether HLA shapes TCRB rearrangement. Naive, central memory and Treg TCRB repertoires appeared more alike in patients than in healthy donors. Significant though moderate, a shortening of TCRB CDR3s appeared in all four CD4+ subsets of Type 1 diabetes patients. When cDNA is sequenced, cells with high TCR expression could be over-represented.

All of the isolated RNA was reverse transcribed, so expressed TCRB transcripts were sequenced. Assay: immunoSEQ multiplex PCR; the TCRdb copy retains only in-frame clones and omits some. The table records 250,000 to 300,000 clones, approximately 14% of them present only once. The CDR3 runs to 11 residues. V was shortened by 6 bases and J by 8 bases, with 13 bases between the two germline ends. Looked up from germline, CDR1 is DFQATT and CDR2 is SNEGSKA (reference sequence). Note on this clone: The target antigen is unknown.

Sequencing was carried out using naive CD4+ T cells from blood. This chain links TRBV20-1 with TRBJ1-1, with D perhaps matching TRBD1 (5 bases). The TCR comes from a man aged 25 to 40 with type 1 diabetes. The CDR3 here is CSARPGVEAFF. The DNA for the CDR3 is TGCAGTGCCCGCCCGGGGGTAGAAGCTTTCTTT.